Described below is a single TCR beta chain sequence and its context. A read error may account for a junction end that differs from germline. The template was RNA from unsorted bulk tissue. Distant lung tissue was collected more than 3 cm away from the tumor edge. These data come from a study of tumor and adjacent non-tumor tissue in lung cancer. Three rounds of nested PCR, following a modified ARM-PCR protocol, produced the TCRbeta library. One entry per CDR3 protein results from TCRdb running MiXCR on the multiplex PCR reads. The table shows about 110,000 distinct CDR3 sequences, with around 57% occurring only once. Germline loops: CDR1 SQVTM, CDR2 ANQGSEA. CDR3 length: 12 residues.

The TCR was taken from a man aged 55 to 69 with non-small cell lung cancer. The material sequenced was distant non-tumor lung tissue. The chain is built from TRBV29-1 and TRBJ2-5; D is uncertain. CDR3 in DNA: TGCAGCGTTGAATTTTCGGGCGAGATCCAGTACTTC. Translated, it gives CSVEFSGEIQYF.